These 13 T cell receptor beta chains were sequenced from one sample in a study of blood T cell repertoires in COVID-19. Data came from immunoSEQ multiplex PCR; TCRdb stores just in-frame clones and leaves some out. The sample includes some 150,000 clones, 84% seen only once; the top ten take around 4.8%. The specimen was peripheral blood. The receptors stem from a human donor in a cohort sampled during active COVID-19.

Here the CDR3 reads CASSIWAGSSGEQFF. CDR3 in DNA: TGTGCCAGTAGTATATGGGCAGGATCATCTGGTGAGCAGTTCTTC. The chain combines TRBV19 with TRBJ2-1; D call uncertain. Germline values: CDR1 LNHDA, CDR2 SQIVND (reference sequence). The CDR3 totals 15 residues. Trimming removed 2 bases at V and 9 bases at J, with 17 bases between.

The chain links TRBV3-1 (or the pseudogene TRBV3-2) to TRBJ1-1; tentatively, D is TRBD1 (6 bases). Germline V gene data show CDR1 as LGHDT and CDR2 as YNNKEL (reference sequence). V was shortened by 5 bases and J by 4 bases, with 11 bases between the two germline ends. The CDR3 extends over 13 amino acids. The CDR3 nucleotides are TGTGCCAGCAGCTCTACAGGGTTCACTGAAGCTTTCTTT. This codes for CASSSTGFTEAFF.

The chain recombines TRBV7-9 with TRBJ2-1, with 10 nucleotides matching TRBD1. The CDR3 is made up of 15 amino acids. The ends lost 6 bases at V and 4 bases at J; junction bases unmatched: 6. The germline V gene encodes CDR1 SEHNR and CDR2 FQNEAQ (reference sequence). The CDR3 sequence: CASSSGTGAYNEQFF. For the CDR3, the DNA is TGTGCCAGCAGTTCCGGGACAGGGGCGTACAATGAGCAGTTCTTC.

The sample holds one count of this clone. The chain combines TRBV29-1 with TRBJ2-1; no clear D gene. The germline V and J ends were trimmed by 0 bases and 2 bases, with 11 bases remaining between them. The CDR3 sequence is 15 residues long. Germline V lookup: CDR1 SQVTM, CDR2 ANQGSEA. The CDR3, as DNA: TGCAGCGTTGAAGATCGACGGGTTCCCTACAATGAGCAGTTCTTC. Translating gives CSVEDRRVPYNEQFF.

J is TRBJ1-4 and V is TRBV11-2; TRBD1 aligns across 10 bases. This CDR3 contains 16 residues. The germline V gene encodes CDR1 SGHAT and CDR2 FQNNGV. V was pared by 5 bases and J by 4 bases, with 7 bases of the junction left unmatched. The CDR3 loop reads CASSLGQGPHNEKLFF. Here the CDR3 DNA reads TGTGCCAGCAGCCTGGGACAGGGGCCACATAATGAAAAACTGTTTTTT.

There are many counts of this clone. The chain uses TRBV7-6 and TRBJ2-2; 11 bases line up with TRBD2. CDR3 length equals 16 residues. The junction had 9 bases not matched to a gene; V was cut back by 6 bases and J by 6 bases. The germline gives CDR1 SGHVS, CDR2 FNYEAQ. CDR3 sequence: CASSRATSGMAGELFF. CDR3 sequence (DNA): TGTGCCAGCAGTCGTGCGACTAGCGGGATGGCCGGGGAGCTGTTTTTT. Full variable domain (rest looked up from reference TRBV7-6 and TRBJ2-2): GAGVSQSPRYKVTKRGQDVALRCDPISGHVSLYWYRQALGQGPEFLTYFNYEAQQDKSGLPNDRFSAERPEGSISTLTIQRTEQRDSAMYRCASSRATSGMAGELFFGEGSRLTVL.

The V gene is TRBV7-2, the J gene TRBJ1-1; a weak D match, TRBD1 (5 bases). The CDR3 has 16 residues. Germline assignment: CDR1 SGHTA and CDR2 FQGNSA. V gave up 2 bases and J gave up 1 base, with 14 bases separating them. CDR3 sequence reads: CASSLNGEGWNTEAFF. The CDR3 DNA is TGTGCCAGCAGCTTAAACGGGGAGGGGTGGAACACTGAAGCTTTCTTT. The entire variable domain, with the rest obtained from reference TRBV7-2 and TRBJ1-1, is as follows: GAGVSQSPSNKVTEKGKDVELRCDPISGHTALYWYRQSLGQGLEFLIYFQGNSAPDKSGLPSDRFSAERTGGSVSTLTIQRTQQEDSAVYLCASSLNGEGWNTEAFFGQGTRLTVV.

The rearrangement uses TRBV12-5 and TRBJ2-3; D gene uncertain. This CDR3 is built from 16 residues. Per the germline V gene, CDR1 is LGHNT and CDR2 is FRNRAP. The V and J ends lost 4 bases and 6 bases respectively, with 20 bases between them. The DNA of the CDR3 is TGTGCTAGTGGTTCGGGTGACTCACCCTCCACGGATACGCAGTATTTT. Translation gives CASGSGDSPSTDTQYF.

V usage is TRBV11-3 and J usage is TRBJ2-3; a weak D match, TRBD2 (5 bases). Germline V gives CDR1 SGHNT, CDR2 YENEEA. The CDR3 is 14 amino acids. V lost 6 bases and J 6 bases, leaving 16 bases between the germline ends. This CDR3 is CASSRTGGEDTQYF. CDR3 in DNA: TGTGCCAGCAGTCGGACTGGAGGAGAGGATACGCAGTATTTT.

V gene TRBV11-2 combines with J gene TRBJ2-1; D unclear. V was shortened by 7 bases and J by 5 bases, with 15 bases between the two germline ends. The CDR3 is 14 amino acids. Germline-derived CDR1 and CDR2 are SGHAT and FQNNGV. The CDR3 loop is CASTLTVPHNEQFF. CDR3 bases: TGTGCCAGCACCCTAACAGTGCCCCACAATGAGCAGTTCTTC.

CDR3 residues: CAISERELTNTEAFF. The CDR3 DNA follows: TGTGCCATCAGTGAAAGAGAGCTAACGAACACTGAAGCTTTCTTT. The chain carries TRBV10-3 and TRBJ1-1; D unclear. This CDR3 spans 15 amino acids. Germline V CDR1 and CDR2: ENHRY, SYGVKD. Trimming removed 3 bases from V and 1 base from J, with 12 bases in between.

The chain couples TRBV19 to TRBJ2-2; a weak D match, TRBD1 (5 bases). Trimming shortened V by 7 bases and J by 1 base, and 16 bases separated the two germline ends. This CDR3 is 16 amino acids long. Germline values: CDR1 LNHDA, CDR2 SQIVND (reference sequence). Written as DNA, the CDR3 is TGTGCCAGTAATAGTTTGTCCCAGGGGAACACCGGGGAGCTGTTTTTT. The encoded protein is CASNSLSQGNTGELFF.

The rearrangement joins TRBV30 to TRBJ2-3; 10 nucleotides agree with TRBD2. Germline CDR1 and CDR2: GTSNPN and SVGIG (reference sequence). V lost 5 bases to trimming and J lost 4 bases; unmatched junction nucleotides: 6. The CDR3 runs 14 residues. The CDR3 spells CAWALAGAPDTQYF. The CDR3 bases are TGTGCCTGGGCCCTAGCGGGAGCCCCAGATACGCAGTATTTT.